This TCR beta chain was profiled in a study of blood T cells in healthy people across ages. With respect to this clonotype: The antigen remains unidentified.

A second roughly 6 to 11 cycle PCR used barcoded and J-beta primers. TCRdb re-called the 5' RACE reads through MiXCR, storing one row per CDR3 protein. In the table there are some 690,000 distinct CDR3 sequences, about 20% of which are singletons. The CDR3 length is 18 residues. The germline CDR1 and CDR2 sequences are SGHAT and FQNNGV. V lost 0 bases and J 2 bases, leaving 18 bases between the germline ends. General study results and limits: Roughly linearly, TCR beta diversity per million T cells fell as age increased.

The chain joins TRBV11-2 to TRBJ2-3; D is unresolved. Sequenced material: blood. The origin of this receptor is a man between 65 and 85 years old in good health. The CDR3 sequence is CASSLDTVWQPNTDTQYF. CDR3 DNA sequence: TGTGCCAGCAGCTTAGATACGGTTTGGCAGCCGAACACAGATACGCAGTATTTT.